One and the same sample provided the 3 T cell receptor beta chains below, sequenced in a study of T cells in Graves' hyperthyroidism and ophthalmopathy. The CDR3 regions of TCR beta were amplified from RNA transcripts. TCR CDR3 regions were first amplified by RT-PCR with HTBI primers. From the multiplex PCR reads, TCRdb called clonotypes with MiXCR, one entry per CDR3 protein. The table has about 840,000 distinct CDR3 sequences, roughly 40% seen once. Input material: blood. Receptors were obtained from a man aged 18 to 30 with Graves' hyperthyroidism.

This chain links TRBV2 with TRBJ1-6; tentatively, D is TRBD1 (5 bases). The CDR3 has 15 amino acids. Germline CDR1 and CDR2: SNHLY and FYNNEI. The V gene lost 6 bases and the J gene lost 7 bases, with 16 bases spanning the gap. The CDR3 DNA is TGTGCCAGCAGCCTCCGGGGTAGGGGAAATTCACCCCTCCACTTT. Its translation is CASSLRGRGNSPLHF.

This clonotype was observed a few times. The chain employs TRBV4-3 and TRBJ1-1; D gene unclear. Germline V CDR1 and CDR2: LGHNA, YSLEER. The CDR3 has 11 residues. V lost 1 base and J 10 bases, leaving 7 bases between the germline ends. CDR3 amino acids: CASSQALLAFF. CDR3 DNA sequence: TGCGCCAGCAGCCAAGCCCTTCTAGCTTTCTTT.

The sample holds one count of this clonotype. The rearrangement uses TRBV7-2 and TRBJ2-5, with TRBD2 matching over 7 bases. V lost 5 bases and J lost 7; bases outside the gene matches: 19. Germline values: CDR1 SGHTA, CDR2 FQGNSA. The CDR3 loop spans 17 amino acids. The CDR3 DNA reads TGTGCCAGCAGCCAAGATCCCCCAGGAGCGGGAATCGGGACCCAGTACTTC. Translated, it gives CASSQDPPGAGIGTQYF.